What follows is one TCR beta chain and its context. Researchers ran immunoSEQ v3.0 at survey level. Data came from immunoSEQ multiplex PCR; TCRdb stores just in-frame clones and leaves some out. The data show 15,000 to 20,000 clones, with about 89% seen just once and under 15% held by the top ten. Treatment of all HIV participants took place in the United States. After removal of 5 bases from V and 8 bases from J, the junction contained 11 bases not matched to a gene. This CDR3 is built from 16 residues. Germline-derived CDR1 and CDR2 are LNHDA and SQIVND (reference sequence). These data come from a study of long-term antiretroviral therapy in people with HIV.

The rearrangement joins TRBV19 to TRBJ1-6; 8 bases fit TRBD1. This receptor was obtained from a woman between 40 and 50 years old with HIV. The material sequenced was unsorted PBMCs, taken 0.6 years after starting antiretroviral therapy. CDR3 nucleotides: TGTGCCAGTAGTGATGAACAGGGGGTTCCCTATTCACCCCTCCACTTT. The encoded protein is CASSDEQGVPYSPLHF.